A single sample gave rise to the 26 T cell receptor beta chains below, sequenced in a study of metastatic and nonmetastatic thyroid tumors. All patients reached thyroid surgery having received no treatment beforehand. TCRdb used MiXCR to call clones anew from the PCR reads. The sample records tens of thousands of clones, about 24% being singletons. Sequencing was carried out using tumor tissue. These receptors came from a female donor with papillary thyroid cancer or a benign thyroid nodule (not recorded which). Some clones in this sample may be carry-over from other donors' samples.

The chain links TRBV20-1 to TRBJ2-7; D gene uncertain. Trimming pared 0 bases from V and 4 bases from J, leaving 13 bases between. The length of the CDR3 is 14 residues. The germline gives CDR1 DFQATT, CDR2 SNEGSKA (reference sequence). This chain's CDR3 is CSAREGRLSYEQYF. CDR3 in DNA: TGCAGTGCTAGAGAGGGCCGCCTGTCTTACGAGCAGTACTTC.

This clone was picked up many times. Additional DNA sequences in this sample encode the identical CDR3. The chain recombines TRBV6-2 or TRBV6-3 with TRBJ2-3, with D possibly being TRBD2 (6 bases). The germline CDR1 and CDR2 sequences are MNHEY and SVGEGT. CDR3 length equals 14 residues. Between the trimmed V and J ends, which lost 7 bases and 5 bases, there was a span of 16 bases. The CDR3: CASTKVLGGDTQYF. The CDR3 DNA reads TGTGCCAGCACTAAAGTATTGGGAGGAGATACGCAGTATTTT.

The chain joins TRBV3-1 to TRBJ2-1, with 8 bases aligning to TRBD2. The CDR3 consists of 15 residues. In germline, CDR1 is LGHDT, CDR2 YNNKEL (reference sequence). The V gene end was trimmed by 2 bases and the J gene end by 4 bases; junction bases not matched to a gene: 4. The CDR3 region is CASSQYGGRYNEQFF. CDR3 bases: TGTGCCAGCAGCCAATACGGCGGGAGGTACAATGAGCAGTTCTTC.

The chain is built from TRBV12-3 or TRBV12-4 and TRBJ2-6; TRBD1 agrees at 8 bases. Trimming cost V 6 bases and J 0 bases; bases outside gene matches: 7. The CDR3 has 17 residues. CDR3 DNA: TGTGCCAGCAGAAAGGACAGGGCTTACTCTGGGGCCAACGTCCTGACTTTC. It yields the protein CASRKDRAYSGANVLTF.

This chain uses TRBV12-3 or TRBV12-4 with TRBJ2-5; 9 nucleotides line up with TRBD2. V lost 0 bases and J lost 0; bases outside the gene matches: 2. This CDR3 is built from 16 residues. CDR3 in DNA: TGTGCCAGCAGTTTAGCGGCGGGAGGGTACCAAGAGACCCAGTACTTC. It yields the protein CASSLAAGGYQETQYF.

Many counts were recorded for this clone. V and J are TRBV5-6 and TRBJ1-6; D remains ambiguous. The CDR3 has 14 residues. CDR1 SGHDT and CDR2 YYEEEE come from the germline V gene. The ends were cut back, 1 base at V and 4 bases at J, with 6 bases in the middle. The CDR3, as DNA: TGTGCCAGCAGCTTGCGGCAATATAATTCACCCCTCCACTTT. As protein: CASSLRQYNSPLHF.

The chain couples TRBV6-1 to TRBJ2-1, with D perhaps TRBD2 (6 bases). This CDR3 is built from 11 residues. V lost 7 bases and J 9 bases, leaving 10 bases between the germline ends. Germline V lookup: CDR1 MNHNS, CDR2 SASEGT. CDR3 sequence (DNA): TGTGCCAGCACCGAAGCGGGTGAGCAGTTCTTC. Protein product: CASTEAGEQFF.

The genes are TRBV20-1 and TRBJ2-7, with TRBD2 matching over 8 bases. The CDR3 length is 15 residues. CDR1 DFQATT and CDR2 SNEGSKA come from the germline V gene (reference sequence). With 6 bases clipped from V and 5 bases from J, the junction kept 15 bases outside the gene matches. CDR3: CSAPGRGGRFNEQYF. CDR3 DNA sequence: TGCAGTGCCCCCGGGAGGGGCGGGAGATTCAACGAGCAGTACTTC.

Note on this clone: This may be a read error, as it is one base from a much larger clone. The chain combines TRBV7-3 with TRBJ2-1; 9 bases match TRBD1. The CDR3 length is 14 residues. The germline V gene has CDR1 SGHTA and CDR2 FQGTGA. In DNA form, the CDR3 reads TGTACCAGCAGCTCGGACAGGGGCGCGTGTGAGCAGTTCTTC. This codes for CTSSSDRGACEQFF. Full variable domain (outside the CDR3, taken from reference TRBV7-3 and TRBJ2-1): GAGVSQTPSNKVTEKGKYVELRCDPISGHTALYWYRQSLGQGPEFLIYFQGTGAADDSGLPNDRFFAVRPEGSVSTLKIQRTERGDSAVYLCTSSSDRGACEQFFGPGTRLTVL.

This clone is deemed medium-sized. The sample holds other DNA sequences that translate to the same CDR3. This sequence joins TRBV28 and TRBJ2-7; D remains ambiguous. Germline V gene data show CDR1 as MDHEN and CDR2 as SYDVKM. V dropped 3 bases and J dropped 0 bases, with 6 bases sitting between them. CDR3 length: 13 residues. Written as DNA, the CDR3 is TGTGCCAGCAGTTTCGCCAGCTCCTACGAGCAGTACTTC. Amino acids: CASSFASSYEQYF.

This clone showed up many times. V gene TRBV25-1 combines with J gene TRBJ2-4; no reliable D call. In germline, CDR1 is MGHDK, CDR2 SYGVNS. The CDR3 contains 13 residues. The V and J ends lost 1 base and 7 bases respectively, with 8 bases between them. CDR3 protein: CASSELGRNIQYF. In DNA form, the CDR3 reads TGTGCCAGCAGTGAATTAGGACGGAACATTCAGTACTTC.

Concerning this clone: The junction differs from germline at one of its ends, possibly a read error. The J gene is TRBJ2-1, the V gene TRBV25-1; tentatively, D is TRBD1 or TRBD2 (5 bases each). CDR3 length: 15 amino acids. Germline CDR1 and CDR2: MGHDK and SYGVNS. The CDR3 DNA follows: TGTGACAGCAGTTCACCCAGGGACGCCATCAATGAGCAGTTATTC. Translated, it gives CDSSSPRDAINEQLF.

The chain uses TRBV20-1 and TRBJ1-5; 7 bases are shared with TRBD1. After removal of 5 bases from V and 3 bases from J, the junction contained 7 bases not matched to a gene. CDR1 DFQATT and CDR2 SNEGSKA come from the germline V gene (reference sequence). The CDR3 is made up of 14 amino acids. DNA for the CDR3: TGCAGTGCTCATCCCGGACAGGTCAATCAGCCCCAGCATTTT. Protein product: CSAHPGQVNQPQHF.

This clone was observed at least ten times. This chain uses TRBV9 with TRBJ2-1, with 9 bases matching TRBD2. Germline V gene lookup returns CDR1 SGDLS and CDR2 YYNGEE. CDR3 length: 17 amino acids. Unmatched junction bases numbered 14, after V lost 4 bases and J lost 6 bases. The CDR3 loop reads CASSLGEGGRAGNEQFF. CDR3 DNA: TGTGCCAGCAGCCTTGGGGAAGGCGGGAGGGCCGGCAATGAGCAGTTCTTC. The complete variable domain, with remaining parts taken from reference TRBV9 and TRBJ2-1, reads DSGVTQTPKHLITATGQRVTLRCSPRSGDLSVYWYQQSLDQGLQFLIQYYNGEERAKGNILERFSAQQFPDLHSELNLSSLELGDSALYFCASSLGEGGRAGNEQFFGPGTRLTVL.

A note on this clone: An end of the junction differs from the germline gene, which may be a read error. The chain is built from TRBV7-3 and TRBJ2-1; TRBD1 or TRBD2 may be the D gene (5 bases each). In germline, CDR1 is SGHTA, CDR2 FQGTGA. This CDR3 has 13 residues. CDR3 sequence reads: CASSFRGVNEHFF. The CDR3 region has the DNA TGTGCCAGCAGCTTCCGAGGGGTCAATGAGCATTTCTTC.

The table lists this clone with a few counts. The gene calls are TRBV6-1 and TRBJ2-3; D call uncertain. Germline values: CDR1 MNHNS, CDR2 SASEGT. Trimming took 1 base from V and 7 from J, leaving 9 bases between them. The CDR3 loop spans 13 amino acids. The CDR3 DNA is TGTGCCAGCAGTGAAGTTAAGAGGAATACGCAGTATTTT. Protein: CASSEVKRNTQYF.

In the case of this clone: Since a much larger clone is just one base distant, this may be a read error. This rearrangement joins TRBV7-6 to TRBJ2-5; the D call may be TRBD1 or TRBD2 (5 bases each). In germline, CDR1 is SGHVS, CDR2 FNYEAQ. The V end lost 7 bases, the J end lost 4 bases, and 10 bases lay between the germline ends. The CDR3 is 12 amino acids. DNA of the CDR3: TGTGCCAGCATCCCGGGACCAGAGACCCAGTACTTC. Translating gives CASIPGPETQYF.

The chain couples TRBV20-1 to TRBJ2-5; TRBD2 aligns across 7 bases. V dropped 3 bases and J dropped 8; count of bases not matched to a gene: 12. The germline V gene encodes CDR1 DFQATT and CDR2 SNEGSKA (reference sequence). The CDR3 has 14 residues. The CDR3 is CSASLDAGDGTQYF. CDR3 nucleotide sequence: TGCAGTGCTAGCCTAGACGCGGGGGACGGAACCCAGTACTTC.

This clone occurred a few times. The V call is TRBV28, the J call TRBJ2-3; D possibly corresponds to TRBD2 (5 bases). Germline V gene data show CDR1 as MDHEN and CDR2 as SYDVKM. With 8 bases removed from V and 6 bases from J, the gap between germline ends came to 15 bases. CDR3 length equals 13 residues. The CDR3 reads CASRLTHGDTQYF. For the CDR3, the DNA is TGTGCCAGCCGACTAACTCACGGCGATACGCAGTATTTT.

This sequence joins TRBV30 and TRBJ2-7, with D possibly called TRBD1 or TRBD2 (5 bases each). Trimming cost V 3 bases and J 0 bases, with 9 bases left between them. The CDR3 runs 13 residues. The germline V gene encodes CDR1 GTSNPN and CDR2 SVGIG (reference sequence). For the CDR3, the DNA is TGTGCCTGGAGCCCTGGGGGCTCCTACGAGCAGTACTTC. It translates to CAWSPGGSYEQYF.

This clone was seen many times. This chain connects TRBV4-1 to TRBJ1-1; a weak D match, TRBD1 (5 bases). Trimming took off 6 bases at V and 0 bases at J, with 11 bases between the two ends. CDR1 MGHRA and CDR2 YSYEKL come from the germline V gene. This CDR3 spans 14 amino acids. DNA of the CDR3: TGCGCCAGCAGGGGGCCGCTCTTGAACACTGAAGCTTTCTTT. The encoded protein is CASRGPLLNTEAFF.

The chain has TRBV5-1 and TRBJ2-7, with 7 bases identical to TRBD1. V was pared by 3 bases and J by 5 bases, with 8 bases of the junction left unmatched. The CDR3 is made up of 14 amino acids. CDR1 and CDR2 from the germline V gene are SGHRS and YFSETQ. The CDR3 bases are TGCGCCAGCAGCTCCGGGACAGAAGGCCACGAGCAGTACTTC. Translating gives CASSSGTEGHEQYF.

V usage is TRBV9 and J usage is TRBJ2-1; a weak D match, TRBD2 (5 bases). Germline V CDR1 and CDR2: SGDLS, YYNGEE. This CDR3 comprises 17 residues. The ends were cut back, 1 base at V and 0 bases at J, with 14 bases in the middle. The DNA of the CDR3 is TGTGCCAGCAGCGTATACGTTAGCGTGAGCTCCTACAATGAGCAGTTCTTC. This codes for CASSVYVSVSSYNEQFF. The complete variable domain, with remaining parts taken from reference TRBV9 and TRBJ2-1, reads DSGVTQTPKHLITATGQRVTLRCSPRSGDLSVYWYQQSLDQGLQFLIQYYNGEERAKGNILERFSAQQFPDLHSELNLSSLELGDSALYFCASSVYVSVSSYNEQFFGPGTRLTVL.

This clone has at least ten counts. V and J are TRBV5-4 and TRBJ1-2; TRBD1 aligns across 8 bases. Germline CDR1 and CDR2: SGHNT and YYREEE (reference sequence). V lost 3 bases to trimming and J lost 3 bases; unmatched junction nucleotides: 1. The CDR3 is 13 residues long. CDR3 loop: CASSSQGDYGYTF. CDR3 DNA: TGTGCCAGCAGCTCACAGGGGGACTATGGCTACACCTTC.

Many counts were recorded for this clone. Possible read error: a much larger clone is one base away. The genes are TRBV2 and TRBJ1-1, with D possibly matching TRBD1 (6 bases). CDR3 length equals 13 residues. Germline V CDR1 and CDR2: SNHLY, FYNNEI. The ends were cut back, 8 bases at V and 6 bases at J, with 16 bases in the middle. The DNA for the CDR3 is TGTGCCAGCGCGGAGACAGAGGGGGCTGAAGCTTTCTTT. It encodes CASAETEGAEAFF.

V gene TRBV29-1 combines with J gene TRBJ1-2; D is unclear. CDR3 length equals 12 residues. The V gene's germline CDR1 is SQVTM and CDR2 ANQGSEA. Trimming left V 0 bases short and J 10 bases short, with 12 bases between. The CDR3 region is CSVEDRPRAYTF. In DNA, the CDR3 is TGCAGCGTTGAAGATCGGCCAAGGGCCTACACCTTC.